This T cell receptor (beta chain) is from a study of blood T cell repertoires in COVID-19. CDR1 and CDR2 (germline): SGHNT, YYREEE (reference sequence). The CDR3 consists of 15 residues. With 4 bases removed from V and 6 bases from J, the gap between germline ends came to 19 bases. Sequencing used immunoSEQ multiplex PCR; TCRdb keeps in-frame clones, though not all of them. The sample has about 59,000 clones; 65% to 80% are singletons. This clone was found a few times. This chain uses TRBV5-4 with TRBJ1-1; TRBD1 might be the D (6 bases). The sample consisted of peripheral blood. The TCR comes from a man aged 55 to 70 with acute or convalescent COVID-19. The CDR3 DNA is TGTGCCAGCAGCCCCGGGACACCCAACGGCGCTGAAGCTTTCTTT. This gives the protein CASSPGTPNGAEAFF.